These 28 T cell receptor beta chains originate from one sample sequenced in a study of identical twins. TCRdb fed the 5' RACE reads into MiXCR, producing one record per CDR3 protein. The data hold under 350,000 distinct CDR3 sequences, with over 8.5% observed a single time. The same data also contributed to another study, on yellow fever vaccine responses in identical twins.

Sequencing was done on a sample of CD8+ T cells sorted from blood. The receptors originated from a woman younger than 30 in good health.

This clonotype has only a few counts. The chain is built from TRBV24-1 and TRBJ1-5; TRBD1 is a possible D gene (5 bases). V shed 9 bases and J shed 5 bases, with 16 bases lying between them. The CDR3 is made up of 14 amino acids. Germline values: CDR1 KGHDR, CDR2 SFDVKD. CDR3 nucleotides: TGTGCCACCGGGACCCCCGGATACGATCAGCCCCAGCATTTT. Its translation: CATGTPGYDQPQHF.

The V and J genes are TRBV11-2 and TRBJ2-1, with 8 bases lining up with TRBD2. J gave up 8 bases and V 0 bases, and 12 bases lay outside the gene matches. The CDR3 length is 17 residues. CDR1 is SGHAT and CDR2 is FQNNGV in the germline V gene. DNA for the CDR3: TGTGCCAGCAGCTTAGATCTCCTAGCGGGCGGAACCGATGAGCAGTTCTTC. Translation: CASSLDLLAGGTDEQFF.

This clonotype was seen only a few times. The CDR3 nucleotides read TGTGCCAGTAGACAGACAGGGGCCCGCAATCAGCCCCAGCATTTT. It encodes CASRQTGARNQPQHF. The V gene is TRBV19, the J gene TRBJ1-5; TRBD1 agrees at 8 bases. The CDR3 spans 15 residues. J lost 2 bases, V lost 6 bases, and 6 bases had no gene match. Germline-derived CDR1 and CDR2 are LNHDA and SQIVND (reference sequence).

This clonotype was recorded at least ten times. Written as DNA, the CDR3 is TGCGCCAGCAGCCCGGACAGGGGGCCCGTCCGGGAGCTGTTTTTT. Its translation: CASSPDRGPVRELFF. This chain connects TRBV5-1 to TRBJ2-2; TRBD1 matches at 11 bases. V shed 4 bases and J 9 bases; nucleotides not matched to a gene: 8. The CDR3 spans 15 residues. The germline V gene has CDR1 SGHRS and CDR2 YFSETQ.

The chain is built from TRBV12-3 or TRBV12-4 and TRBJ2-1, with 7 bases aligning to TRBD2. Trimming removed 6 bases from V and 4 bases from J; junction bases left unmatched: 9. This CDR3 is built from 15 residues. The CDR3 coding sequence is TGTGCCAGCAGAGCTAAACTAGCGAATTACAATGAGCAGTTCTTC. It yields the protein CASRAKLANYNEQFF.

Worth noting for this clonotype: A read error may account for a junction end that differs from germline. The chain couples TRBV20-1 to TRBJ2-1, with D possibly TRBD2 on 5 matching bases. The germline V gene has CDR1 DFQATT and CDR2 SNEGSKA (reference sequence). CDR3 length equals 14 residues. CDR3: CGARDPLASGEQFF. CDR3 DNA: TGCGGTGCTAGAGATCCCCTAGCTTCCGGTGAGCAGTTCTTC.

This sequence joins TRBV4-1 and TRBJ2-5, with 10 nucleotides matching TRBD2. The CDR3 sequence is 17 residues long. J lost 3 bases, V lost 1 base, and 8 bases had no gene match. Germline CDR1 and CDR2: MGHRA and YSYEKL. In DNA, the CDR3 is TGCGCCAGCAGCCAAGCCACCATCCTAGCGGGAGAAGAGACCCAGTACTTC. Amino acids: CASSQATILAGEETQYF.

This clonotype was counted ten times or more. The rearrangement joins TRBV7-9 to TRBJ2-5; perhaps TRBD1 as D (7 bases). Germline-derived CDR1 and CDR2 are SEHNR and FQNEAQ (reference sequence). The CDR3 is made up of 15 amino acids. Trimming stripped 1 base from V and 5 bases from J, with 14 bases between. The CDR3, as DNA: TGTGCCAGCAGCTTAGTGGCAGGGGGAGGCGAGACCCAGTACTTC. Encoded protein: CASSLVAGGGETQYF.

The chain combines TRBV15 with TRBJ1-6; no firm D call. Trimming shortened V by 0 bases and J by 7 bases, and 1 base separated the two germline ends. CDR3 length: 12 amino acids. The germline gives CDR1 LNHNV, CDR2 YYDKDF (reference sequence). CDR3: CATSRENSPLHF. The DNA of the CDR3 is TGTGCCACCAGCAGAGAAAATTCACCCCTCCACTTT.

This clonotype was seen many times. The rearrangement joins TRBV5-6 to TRBJ2-5; a possible D gene is TRBD2 (6 bases). V was clipped by 2 bases and J by 5 bases, with 22 bases between them. The CDR3 totals 17 residues. Germline CDR1 is SGHDT and CDR2 is YYEEEE. In DNA form, the CDR3 reads TGTGCCAGCAGCTTAGGACCTACGGTCGGAGGGCCGGAGACCCAGTACTTC. It codes for CASSLGPTVGGPETQYF. The full variable domain, rest sourced from reference TRBV5-6 and TRBJ2-5, is DAGVTQSPTHLIKTRGQQVTLRCSPKSGHDTVSWYQQALGQGPQFIFQYYEEEERQRGNFPDRFSGHQFPNYSSELNVNALLLGDSALYLCASSLGPTVGGPETQYFGPGTRLLVL.

This clonotype was picked up a small number of times. The V and J genes are TRBV7-9 and TRBJ2-3; the match to TRBD2 covers 9 bases. The V segment lost 5 bases and the J segment 3 bases; nucleotides outside the gene matches: 12. CDR3 length equals 17 residues. CDR1 is SEHNR and CDR2 is FQNEAQ in the germline V gene (reference sequence). The CDR3 sequence: CASSPRYPSGETDTQYF. The CDR3 DNA is TGTGCCAGCAGCCCCCGATATCCTAGCGGGGAAACAGATACGCAGTATTTT.

This clonotype has just a few counts. This chain connects TRBV29-1 to TRBJ2-2; D is possibly TRBD2 (6 bases). V dropped 4 bases and J dropped 4 bases, with 25 bases sitting between them. The CDR3 sequence is 18 residues long. Per germline, CDR1 SQVTM and CDR2 ANQGSEA. The CDR3 region is CSVGGSSEEGTATGELFF. In DNA, the CDR3 is TGCAGCGTTGGCGGGTCTTCTGAGGAGGGGACGGCCACCGGGGAGCTGTTTTTT.

The chain employs TRBV20-1 and TRBJ2-2; 7 bases fit TRBD2. CDR3 length equals 15 residues. Germline CDR1 reads DFQATT; CDR2 reads SNEGSKA (reference sequence). Trimming removed 6 bases from V and 3 bases from J; junction bases left unmatched: 10. The CDR3 region is CSAPGPSGYTGELFF. The CDR3, as DNA: TGCAGTGCCCCAGGGCCTAGCGGATACACCGGGGAGCTGTTTTTT.

Many counts were recorded for this clonotype. The chain uses TRBV27 and TRBJ1-1; 10 bases match TRBD1. Germline V lookup: CDR1 MNHEY, CDR2 SMNVEV (reference sequence). This CDR3 has 17 amino acids. V dropped 4 bases and J dropped 0; count of bases not matched to a gene: 8. In DNA, the CDR3 is TGTGCCAGCAGTTCCCGGGACAGGGGACTCATGAACACTGAAGCTTTCTTT. Translating gives CASSSRDRGLMNTEAFF.

Many counts were recorded for this clonotype. This chain connects TRBV29-1 to TRBJ2-1, with 8 nucleotides matching TRBD2. Germline V gene data show CDR1 as SQVTM and CDR2 as ANQGSEA. V lost 4 bases and J lost 6; bases outside the gene matches: 8. The CDR3 runs to 14 residues. CDR3 amino acids: CSVAGTRGGNEQFF. The CDR3 DNA sequence: TGCAGCGTTGCCGGGACTAGAGGAGGCAATGAGCAGTTCTTC.

This clonotype came up a few times. CDR3 sequence reads: CASSEGITTTDTQYF. As DNA, the CDR3 is TGTGCCAGCAGTGAAGGGATTACAACCACAGATACGCAGTATTTT. V gene TRBV2 combines with J gene TRBJ2-3, with D unclear. The germline V gene has CDR1 SNHLY and CDR2 FYNNEI. V dropped 1 base and J dropped 2 bases, with 10 bases sitting between them. The CDR3 sequence is 15 residues long.

The chain uses TRBV6-2 or TRBV6-3 and TRBJ2-2; 8 positions agree with TRBD1. The germline V gene encodes CDR1 MNHEY and CDR2 SVGEGT. The CDR3 totals 16 residues. V lost 5 bases and J lost 7; bases outside the gene matches: 12. The CDR3 coding sequence is TGTGCCAGCAGTCCTTGGACAGGGAAAGAGGGCGGGGAGCTGTTTTTT. Its translation: CASSPWTGKEGGELFF.

Many counts were recorded for this clonotype. V usage is TRBV11-2 and J usage is TRBJ2-1; 7 nucleotides align to TRBD2. The germline gives CDR1 SGHAT, CDR2 FQNNGV. V trimming: 2 bases; J trimming: 2 bases; junction bases outside the gene matches: 12. The CDR3 loop spans 18 amino acids. The CDR3 spells CASSLFGSGGGTYNEQFF. The CDR3 DNA reads as TGTGCCAGCAGCTTATTCGGGTCGGGAGGAGGGACCTACAATGAGCAGTTCTTC.

In this sample, this clonotype turned up many times. The chain carries TRBV28 and TRBJ2-7; 7 nucleotides line up with TRBD1. V shed 0 bases and J 4 bases; nucleotides not matched to a gene: 3. This CDR3 contains 14 residues. Germline V CDR1 and CDR2: MDHEN, SYDVKM. The CDR3 DNA reads as TGTGCCAGCAGTTTATGGGGACAGTCTTACGAGCAGTACTTC. This codes for CASSLWGQSYEQYF.

This chain's CDR3 is CASSVFGETDTQYF. CDR3 coding DNA: TGTGCCAGCAGCGTATTCGGGGAAACAGATACGCAGTATTTT. The chain carries TRBV9 and TRBJ2-3; D possibly corresponds to TRBD2 (5 bases). V lost 1 base and J 3 bases, leaving 9 bases between the germline ends. The CDR3 has 14 residues. CDR1 and CDR2 from the germline V gene are SGDLS and YYNGEE.

This chain uses TRBV27 with TRBJ1-5; TRBD1 might be the D (5 bases). V was pared by 0 bases and J by 6 bases, with 6 bases between. Looked up from germline, CDR1 is MNHEY and CDR2 is SMNVEV (reference sequence). There are 13 residues in the CDR3. The CDR3: CASSLSGGQPQHF. For the CDR3, the DNA is TGTGCCAGCAGTTTATCCGGGGGTCAGCCCCAGCATTTT.

There are a few counts of this clonotype. A junction boundary mismatches the germline segment, possibly from a read error. This chain uses TRBV7-7 with TRBJ2-3; TRBD1 matches at 9 bases. The CDR3 spans 15 residues. Looked up from germline, CDR1 is SSHAT and CDR2 is FNYEAQ (reference sequence). The CDR3 loop is CASSLGQGFTDTQYF. DNA of the CDR3: TGTGCTAGCAGCTTAGGACAGGGGTTCACAGATACGCAGTATTTT.

This clonotype was detected only a few times. The chain links TRBV7-6 to TRBJ2-7, with 11 bases matching TRBD2. The junction had 6 bases not matched to a gene; V was cut back by 2 bases and J by 0 bases. This CDR3 region has 17 residues. The V gene's germline CDR1 is SGHVS and CDR2 FNYEAQ. In nucleotides, the CDR3 is TGTGCCAGCAGCTTAAGTCTAGCGGGAGGTGGCTCCTACGAGCAGTACTTC. Its protein product is CASSLSLAGGGSYEQYF.

The rearrangement links TRBV28 to TRBJ2-1, with D perhaps TRBD2 (6 bases). Germline assignment: CDR1 MDHEN and CDR2 SYDVKM. V was trimmed by 2 bases and J by 4 bases, leaving 12 bases between them. This CDR3 is 15 amino acids long. CDR3 DNA: TGTGCCAGCAGTTTAGGCGCTAGCGTATACAATGAGCAGTTCTTC. This encodes CASSLGASVYNEQFF.

This clonotype was seen repeatedly, ten times or more. V is TRBV20-1 and J is TRBJ2-1, with 8 bases lining up with TRBD2. V was pared by 0 bases and J by 4 bases, with 11 bases of the junction left unmatched. Germline lookup yields CDR1 DFQATT and CDR2 SNEGSKA (reference sequence). The CDR3 has 17 residues. The CDR3 DNA follows: TGCAGTGCTAGAGATCCCCTTACTAGCGGCCTATACAATGAGCAGTTCTTC. Its translation is CSARDPLTSGLYNEQFF.

This clonotype was counted many times. DNA of the CDR3: TGTGCCAGCTCCGGCGGCATGAACACTGAAGCTTTCTTT. Translated: CASSGGMNTEAFF. The chain employs TRBV7-3 and TRBJ1-1; D ambiguous. The germline gives CDR1 SGHTA, CDR2 FQGTGA. Trimming removed 8 bases at V and 0 bases at J, with 10 bases between. The CDR3 contains 13 residues.

This clonotype was observed a handful of times. V usage is TRBV9 and J usage is TRBJ1-5, with D possibly TRBD1 on 5 matching bases. Per the germline V gene, CDR1 is SGDLS and CDR2 is YYNGEE. V lost 0 bases, J lost 6 bases, and 10 bases lay in between. The CDR3 is made up of 14 amino acids. CDR3 DNA sequence: TGTGCCAGCAGCGTAGGGGACGTTGGTCAGCCCCAGCATTTT. This gives the protein CASSVGDVGQPQHF.

In its sample, this clonotype was seen a few times. The rearrangement joins TRBV30 to TRBJ1-1, with TRBD1 as a possible D gene (6 bases). CDR3 length: 16 residues. The ends were cut back, 3 bases at V and 4 bases at J, with 21 bases in the middle. The germline gives CDR1 GTSNPN, CDR2 SVGIG (reference sequence). CDR3 nucleotide sequence: TGTGCCTGGAGAAATCCCCTGGTTGACAGGTTCACTGAAGCTTTCTTT. Translated, it gives CAWRNPLVDRFTEAFF.